This T cell receptor (beta chain) was recorded in a study of CD8+CD57+ T cells in acquired aplastic anemia (dated by TCRdb to 2017 to 2018). With respect to the entire study: On average, sorted CD4+ and CD8+ cells yielded around 3.5 ug of extracted DNA, with a range of roughly 0.17 to 27.4 ug. CD8+CD57+ expansion was defined as frequency above the mean frequency observed in healthy subjects. Summary of the overall study and its limitations: Although some 28 CD8+ CDR3 sequences were shared by patients and controls, these sequences appeared highly expressed in patients and within the immunodominant clones of patients. No significant difference in CD8+ Simpson's diversity was found between patients and healthy controls (P=0.060).

Genomic DNA was used as template for profiling of TCR beta VDJ combinations and CDR3 sequences. An Illumina HiSeq 2000 was the platform used for TCR repertoire sequencing. Turning to the authors' computational methods: Repertoires were assessed using TRBV/TRBJ rearrangement plots, CDR3 size and DJ length profiles, and Simpson's diversity index. The immunodominant clone was defined as the most abundant DNA sequence in deep sequencing data. CDR3 amino acid sequences were screened for sharing across subjects and compared with published repertoires and the VDJdb database. TCRdb took the public reads, trimmed them with fastp at Q25, ran MiXCR for clone calling and kept in-frame beta chains. When rows share a CDR3 protein, they turn into one entry using the most common DNA and genes. The V and J calls reflect TCRdb's pipeline rather than the authors' work. This sample holds roughly 260,000 distinct CDR3 sequences; around half were observed only once. 6.5% to 10% of the sample comes from the top ten.

Expansion of CD8+CD57+ cells had been shown by flow cytometry in the patients chosen for sequencing. All patients had severe acquired aplastic anemia diagnosed by International Study of Aplastic Anemia and Agranulocytosis and Camitta criteria. No patient had received any therapy when blood was sampled. The study deep-sequenced TCR repertoires of sorted CD4+ and CD8+ blood T cells from severe aplastic anemia patients and healthy subjects. Patients were enrolled in the USA under clinicaltrials.gov protocols 00001620, 01623167, 00001397, 00071045, 00081523 and 00961064. Ficoll-Paque density gradient centrifugation was used to isolate peripheral blood mononuclear cells. Before DNA extraction, CD4+ and CD8+ T cells were sorted by FACS or by magnetic beads. Regarding this clonotype: Its antigen remains unidentified. The sample holds no much larger clone one base away, and base qualities are not on file.

Trimming costs V 4 bases and J 5 bases, and their ends lie 20 bases apart. Including the terminal cysteine and phenylalanine, the CDR3 comprises 16 residues. Of all the DNA, just the CDR3 is kept, 48 bases in frame from base 1. The germline V gene (reference sequence) specifies SEHNR as CDR1 and FQNEAQ as CDR2. The material sequenced was sorted CD4+, CD8+, or CD8+CD57+ T cells (not recorded which) from PBMCs. Rearrangement joined TRBV7-9 to TRBJ1-1; the best D guess is TRBD1, with 6 bases matching. The TCR was taken from a human donor with aplastic anemia. The CDR3: CASSSRQEWGETEAFF. The sequenced DNA: TGTGCCAGCAGCTCCCGACAGGAATGGGGAGAGACTGAAGCTTTCTTT.